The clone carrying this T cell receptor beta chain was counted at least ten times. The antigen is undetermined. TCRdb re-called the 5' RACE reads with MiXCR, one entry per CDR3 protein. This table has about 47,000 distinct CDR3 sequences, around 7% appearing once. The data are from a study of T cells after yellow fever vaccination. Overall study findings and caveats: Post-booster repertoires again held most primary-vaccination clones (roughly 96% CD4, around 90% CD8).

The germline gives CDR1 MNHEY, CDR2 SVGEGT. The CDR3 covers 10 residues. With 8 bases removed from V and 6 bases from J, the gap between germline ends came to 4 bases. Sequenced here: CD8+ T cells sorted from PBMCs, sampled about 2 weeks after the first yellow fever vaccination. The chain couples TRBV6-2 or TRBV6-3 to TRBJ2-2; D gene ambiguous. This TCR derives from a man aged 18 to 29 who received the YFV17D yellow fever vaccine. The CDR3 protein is CASGAGELFF. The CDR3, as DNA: TGTGCCAGCGGGGCCGGGGAGCTGTTTTTT.